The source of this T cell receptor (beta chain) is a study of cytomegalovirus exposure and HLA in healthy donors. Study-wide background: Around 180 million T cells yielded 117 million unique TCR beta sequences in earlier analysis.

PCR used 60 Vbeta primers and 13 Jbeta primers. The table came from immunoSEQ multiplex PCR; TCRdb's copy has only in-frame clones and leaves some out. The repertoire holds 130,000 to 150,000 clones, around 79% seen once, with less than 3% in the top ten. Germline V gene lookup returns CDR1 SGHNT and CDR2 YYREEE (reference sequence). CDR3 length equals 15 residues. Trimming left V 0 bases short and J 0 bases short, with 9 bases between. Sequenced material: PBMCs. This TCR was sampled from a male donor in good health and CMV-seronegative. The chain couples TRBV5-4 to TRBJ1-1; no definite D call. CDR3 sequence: CASSLGFDMNTEAFF. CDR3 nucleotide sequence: TGTGCCAGCAGCTTGGGGTTTGACATGAACACTGAAGCTTTCTTT.